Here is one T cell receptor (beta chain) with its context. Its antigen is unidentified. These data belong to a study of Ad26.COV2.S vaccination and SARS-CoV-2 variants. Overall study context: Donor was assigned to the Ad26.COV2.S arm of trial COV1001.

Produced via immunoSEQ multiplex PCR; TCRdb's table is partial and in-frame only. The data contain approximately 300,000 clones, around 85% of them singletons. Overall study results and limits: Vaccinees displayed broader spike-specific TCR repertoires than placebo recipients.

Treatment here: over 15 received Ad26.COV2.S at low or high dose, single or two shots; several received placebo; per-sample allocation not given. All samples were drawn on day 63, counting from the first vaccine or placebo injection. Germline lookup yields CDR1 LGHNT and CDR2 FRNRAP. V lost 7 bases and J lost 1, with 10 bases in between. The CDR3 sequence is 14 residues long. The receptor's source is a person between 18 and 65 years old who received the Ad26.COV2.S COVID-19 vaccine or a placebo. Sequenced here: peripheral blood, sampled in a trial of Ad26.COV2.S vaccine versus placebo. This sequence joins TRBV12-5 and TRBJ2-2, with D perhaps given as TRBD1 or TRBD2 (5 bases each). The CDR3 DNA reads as TGTGCTAGTGCTCGGGGCCTGAACACCGGGGAGCTGTTTTTT. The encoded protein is CASARGLNTGELFF.